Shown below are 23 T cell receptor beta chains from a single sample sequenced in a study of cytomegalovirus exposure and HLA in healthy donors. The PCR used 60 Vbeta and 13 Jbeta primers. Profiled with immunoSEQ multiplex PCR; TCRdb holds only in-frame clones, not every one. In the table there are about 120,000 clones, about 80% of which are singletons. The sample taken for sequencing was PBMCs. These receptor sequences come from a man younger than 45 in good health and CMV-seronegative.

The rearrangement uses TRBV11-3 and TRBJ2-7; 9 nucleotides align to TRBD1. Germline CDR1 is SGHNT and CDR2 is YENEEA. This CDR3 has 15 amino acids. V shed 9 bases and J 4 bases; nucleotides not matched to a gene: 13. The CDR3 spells CARLPYWTGDYEQYF. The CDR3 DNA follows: TGTGCCAGACTTCCCTACTGGACAGGGGATTACGAGCAGTACTTC.

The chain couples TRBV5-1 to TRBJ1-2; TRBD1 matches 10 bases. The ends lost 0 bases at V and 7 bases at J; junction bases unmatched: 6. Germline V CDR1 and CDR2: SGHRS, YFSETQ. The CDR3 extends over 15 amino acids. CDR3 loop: CASSLGGQGLSGYTF. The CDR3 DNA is TGCGCCAGCAGCTTGGGGGGACAGGGGCTTAGTGGCTACACCTTC.

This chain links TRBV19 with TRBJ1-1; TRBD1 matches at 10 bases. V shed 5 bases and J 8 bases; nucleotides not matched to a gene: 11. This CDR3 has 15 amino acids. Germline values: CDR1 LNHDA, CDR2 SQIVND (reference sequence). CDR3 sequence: CASSVGQGISREAFF. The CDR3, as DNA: TGTGCCAGTAGTGTGGGACAGGGGATCTCGCGGGAAGCTTTCTTT. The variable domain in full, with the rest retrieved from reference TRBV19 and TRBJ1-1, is DGGITQSPKYLFRKEGQNVTLSCEQNLNHDAMYWYRQDPGQGLRLIYYSQIVNDFQKGDIAEGYSVSREKKESFPLTVTSAQKNPTAFYLCASSVGQGISREAFFGQGTRLTVV.

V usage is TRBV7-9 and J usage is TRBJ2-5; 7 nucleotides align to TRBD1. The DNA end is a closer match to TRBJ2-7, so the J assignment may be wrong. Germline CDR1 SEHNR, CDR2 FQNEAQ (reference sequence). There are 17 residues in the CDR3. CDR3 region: CASSHDFDRASSYEQYF. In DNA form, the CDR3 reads TGTGCCAGCAGCCATGATTTTGACAGGGCCTCCTCCTACGAGCAGTACTTC.

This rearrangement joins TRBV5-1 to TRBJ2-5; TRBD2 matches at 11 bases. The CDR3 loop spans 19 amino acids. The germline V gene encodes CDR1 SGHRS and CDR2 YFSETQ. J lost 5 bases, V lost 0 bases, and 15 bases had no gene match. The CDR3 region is CASSLAGASGGFRWETQYF. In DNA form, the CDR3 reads TGCGCCAGCAGCTTGGCCGGGGCTAGCGGGGGGTTCCGATGGGAGACCCAGTACTTC. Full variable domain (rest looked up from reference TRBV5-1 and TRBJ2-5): KAGVTQTPRYLIKTRGQQVTLSCSPISGHRSVSWYQQTPGQGLQFLFEYFSETQRNKGNFPGRFSGRQFSNSRSEMNVSTLELGDSALYLCASSLAGASGGFRWETQYFGPGTRLLVL.

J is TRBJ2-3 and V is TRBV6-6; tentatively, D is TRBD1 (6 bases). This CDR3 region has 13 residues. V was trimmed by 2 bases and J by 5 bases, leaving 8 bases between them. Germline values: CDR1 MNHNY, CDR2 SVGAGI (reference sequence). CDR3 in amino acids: CASSYPQGDTQYF. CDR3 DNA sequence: TGTGCCAGCAGTTACCCACAGGGAGATACGCAGTATTTT.

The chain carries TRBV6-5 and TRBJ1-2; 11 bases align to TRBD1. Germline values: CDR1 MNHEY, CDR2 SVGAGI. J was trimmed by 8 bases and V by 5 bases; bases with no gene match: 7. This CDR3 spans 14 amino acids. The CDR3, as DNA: TGTGCCAGCAGTCAGGACAGGGGGCTAGGCGGCTACACCTTC. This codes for CASSQDRGLGGYTF.

CDR3 coding DNA: TGTGCCAGCTCACCCGGGACAGGGAATGGCTACACCTTC. Residues: CASSPGTGNGYTF. This chain joins TRBV18 and TRBJ1-2, with TRBD1 matching over 9 bases. The germline V gene has CDR1 KGHSH and CDR2 LQKENI. The CDR3 runs 13 residues. Losses at the gene ends were 3 bases for V and 6 bases for J; bases not matched to a gene: 2. Filled out from reference TRBV18 and TRBJ1-2, the complete variable domain reads NAGVMQNPRHLVRRRGQEARLRCSPMKGHSHVYWYRQLPEEGLKFMVYLQKENIIDESGMPKERFSAEFPKEGPSILRIQQVVRGDSAAYFCASSPGTGNGYTFGSGTRLTVV.

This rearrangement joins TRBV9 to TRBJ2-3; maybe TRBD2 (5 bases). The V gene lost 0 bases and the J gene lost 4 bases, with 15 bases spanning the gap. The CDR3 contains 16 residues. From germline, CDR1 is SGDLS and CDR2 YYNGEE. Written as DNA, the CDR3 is TGTGCCAGCAGCGTAGAACCGGGATTCGGTGCAGATACGCAGTATTTT. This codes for CASSVEPGFGADTQYF.

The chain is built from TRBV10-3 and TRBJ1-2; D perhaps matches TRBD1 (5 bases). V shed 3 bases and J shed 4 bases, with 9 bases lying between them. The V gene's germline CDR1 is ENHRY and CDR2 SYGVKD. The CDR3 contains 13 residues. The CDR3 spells CAISDETAYGYTF. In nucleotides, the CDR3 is TGTGCCATCAGTGACGAGACAGCCTATGGCTACACCTTC.

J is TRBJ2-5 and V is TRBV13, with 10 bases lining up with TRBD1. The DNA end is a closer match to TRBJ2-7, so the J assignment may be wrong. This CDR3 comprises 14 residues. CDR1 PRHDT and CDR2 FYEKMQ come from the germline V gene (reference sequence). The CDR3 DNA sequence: TGTGCCAGCAGCACCGGACAGGGGGCCTACGAGCAGTACTTC. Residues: CASSTGQGAYEQYF.

CDR3 coding DNA: TGCGCCAGCAGCAAAAACACAATCTCCGGGACACAAAGGAACACTGAAGCTTTCTTT. The encoded protein is CASSKNTISGTQRNTEAFF. This chain links TRBV5-1 with TRBJ1-1; maybe TRBD1 (6 bases). Germline V gene lookup returns CDR1 SGHRS and CDR2 YFSETQ. V was cut by 4 bases and J by 1 base, with 26 bases left in between. CDR3 length equals 19 residues.

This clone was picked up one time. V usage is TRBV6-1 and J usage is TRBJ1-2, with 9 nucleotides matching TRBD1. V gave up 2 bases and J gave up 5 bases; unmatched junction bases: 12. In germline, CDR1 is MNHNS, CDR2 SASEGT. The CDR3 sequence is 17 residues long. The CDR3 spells CASSEYPFTGGDYGYTF. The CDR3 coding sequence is TGTGCCAGCAGTGAATACCCCTTTACAGGGGGCGATTATGGCTACACCTTC.

The CDR3 loop is CASTPDRGATGELFF. As DNA, the CDR3 is TGTGCCAGCACCCCGGACAGGGGGGCCACCGGGGAGCTGTTTTTT. The chain uses TRBV27 and TRBJ2-2; 10 bases fit TRBD1. Germline V gene lookup returns CDR1 MNHEY and CDR2 SMNVEV (reference sequence). The CDR3 has 15 amino acids. J was trimmed by 4 bases and V by 7 bases; bases with no gene match: 6.

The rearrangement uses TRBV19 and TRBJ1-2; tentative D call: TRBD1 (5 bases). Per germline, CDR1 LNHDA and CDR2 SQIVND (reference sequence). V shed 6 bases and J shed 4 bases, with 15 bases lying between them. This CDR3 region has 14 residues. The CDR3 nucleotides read TGTGCCAGTAGGGGATTTCAGGGTCGCTATGGCTACACCTTC. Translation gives CASRGFQGRYGYTF.

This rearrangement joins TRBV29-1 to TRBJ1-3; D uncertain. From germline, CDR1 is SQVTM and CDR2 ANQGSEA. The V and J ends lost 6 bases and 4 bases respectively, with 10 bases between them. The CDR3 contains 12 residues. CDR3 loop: CSVASEGNTIYF. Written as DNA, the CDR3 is TGCAGCGTGGCTTCCGAAGGAAACACCATATATTTT.

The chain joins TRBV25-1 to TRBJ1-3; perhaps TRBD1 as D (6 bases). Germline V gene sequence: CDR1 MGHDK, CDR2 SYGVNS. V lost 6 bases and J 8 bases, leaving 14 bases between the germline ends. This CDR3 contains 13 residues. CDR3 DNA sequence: TGTGCCAGCAGACAGGGTAGTCGTCACACCATATATTTT. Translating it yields CASRQGSRHTIYF.

Written as DNA, the CDR3 is TGCGCCAGCAGCAACCGGGACAGGGGGAGCACAGATACGCAGTATTTT. It is translated as CASSNRDRGSTDTQYF. The rearrangement joins TRBV5-1 to TRBJ2-3, with 11 bases that match TRBD1. V trimming: 4 bases; J trimming: 0 bases; junction bases outside the gene matches: 4. The CDR3 covers 16 residues. CDR1 is SGHRS, CDR2 YFSETQ, per germline. Drawing the rest from reference TRBV5-1 and TRBJ2-3, the complete variable domain is KAGVTQTPRYLIKTRGQQVTLSCSPISGHRSVSWYQQTPGQGLQFLFEYFSETQRNKGNFPGRFSGRQFSNSRSEMNVSTLELGDSALYLCASSNRDRGSTDTQYFGPGTRLTVL.

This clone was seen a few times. CDR3 residues: CAIMRSDMNTEAFF. The CDR3 bases are TGTGCCATCATGAGGTCGGACATGAACACTGAAGCTTTCTTT. The chain is built from TRBV10-3 and TRBJ1-1, with D tentatively TRBD1 (5 bases). V lost 7 bases, J lost 0 bases, and 12 bases lay in between. In germline, CDR1 is ENHRY, CDR2 SYGVKD. The CDR3 totals 14 residues.

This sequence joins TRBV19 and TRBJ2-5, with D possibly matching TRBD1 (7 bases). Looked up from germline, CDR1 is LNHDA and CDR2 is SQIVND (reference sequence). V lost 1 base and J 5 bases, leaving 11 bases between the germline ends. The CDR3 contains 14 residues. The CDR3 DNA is TGTGCCAGTAGTATAGTGGCAGGGGGGGAGACCCAGTACTTC. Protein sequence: CASSIVAGGETQYF.

The CDR3 sequence: CATLPGQGSYEQYF. The DNA of the CDR3 is TGTGCCACCTTACCGGGACAGGGTTCCTACGAGCAGTACTTC. The chain is built from TRBV10-3 and TRBJ2-7; 9 bases are a match to TRBD1. The CDR3 is 14 residues long. The V segment lost 10 bases and the J segment 1 base; nucleotides outside the gene matches: 8. The germline CDR1 and CDR2 sequences are ENHRY and SYGVKD.

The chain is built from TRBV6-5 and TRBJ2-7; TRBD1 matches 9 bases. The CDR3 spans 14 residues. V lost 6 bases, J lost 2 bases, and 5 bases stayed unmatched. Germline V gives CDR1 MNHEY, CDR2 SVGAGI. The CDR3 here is CASSYGQGTYEQYF. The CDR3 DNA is TGTGCCAGCAGCTACGGACAGGGGACCTACGAGCAGTACTTC.

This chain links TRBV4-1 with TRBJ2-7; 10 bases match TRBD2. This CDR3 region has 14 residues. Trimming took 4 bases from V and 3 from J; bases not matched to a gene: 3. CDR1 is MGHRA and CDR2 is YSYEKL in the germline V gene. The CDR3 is CASSPRTSGYEQYF. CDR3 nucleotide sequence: TGCGCCAGCAGCCCGAGGACTAGCGGCTACGAGCAGTACTTC.